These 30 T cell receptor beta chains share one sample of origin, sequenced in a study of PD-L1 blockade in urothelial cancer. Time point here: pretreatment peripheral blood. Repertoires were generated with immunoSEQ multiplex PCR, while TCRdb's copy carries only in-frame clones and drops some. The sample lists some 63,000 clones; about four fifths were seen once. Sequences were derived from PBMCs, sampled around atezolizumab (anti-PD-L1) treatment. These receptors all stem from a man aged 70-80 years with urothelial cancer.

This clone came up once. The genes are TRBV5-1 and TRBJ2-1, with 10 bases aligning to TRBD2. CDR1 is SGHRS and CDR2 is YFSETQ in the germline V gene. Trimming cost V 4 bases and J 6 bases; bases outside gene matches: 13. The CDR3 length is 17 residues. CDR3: CASSPWTSGSQGNEQFF. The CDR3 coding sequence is TGCGCCAGCAGCCCGTGGACTAGCGGTTCGCAGGGCAATGAGCAGTTCTTC.

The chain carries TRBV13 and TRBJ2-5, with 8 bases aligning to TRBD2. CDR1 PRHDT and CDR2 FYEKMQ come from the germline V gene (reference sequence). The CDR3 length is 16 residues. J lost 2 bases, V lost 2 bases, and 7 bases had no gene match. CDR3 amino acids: CASSLFTGGRQETQYF. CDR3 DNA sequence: TGTGCCAGCAGCTTATTTACGGGGGGGCGACAAGAGACCCAGTACTTC. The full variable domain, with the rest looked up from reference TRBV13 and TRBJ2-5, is AAGVIQSPRHLIKEKRETATLKCYPIPRHDTVYWYQQGPGQDPQFLISFYEKMQSDKGSIPDRFSAQQFSDYHSELNMSSLELGDSALYFCASSLFTGGRQETQYFGPGTRLLVL.

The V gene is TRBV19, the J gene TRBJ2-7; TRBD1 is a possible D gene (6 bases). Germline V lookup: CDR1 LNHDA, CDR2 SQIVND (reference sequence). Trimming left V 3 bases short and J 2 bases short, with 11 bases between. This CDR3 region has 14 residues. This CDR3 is CASSMTGATYEQYF. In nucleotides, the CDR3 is TGTGCCAGTAGTATGACAGGTGCCACCTACGAGCAGTACTTC.

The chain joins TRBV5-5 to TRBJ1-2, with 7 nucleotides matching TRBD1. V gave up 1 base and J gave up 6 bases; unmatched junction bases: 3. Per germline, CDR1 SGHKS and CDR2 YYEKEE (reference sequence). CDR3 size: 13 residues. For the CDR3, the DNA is TGTGCCAGCAGCTTGAACAGGGGTAATGGCTACACCTTC. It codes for CASSLNRGNGYTF.

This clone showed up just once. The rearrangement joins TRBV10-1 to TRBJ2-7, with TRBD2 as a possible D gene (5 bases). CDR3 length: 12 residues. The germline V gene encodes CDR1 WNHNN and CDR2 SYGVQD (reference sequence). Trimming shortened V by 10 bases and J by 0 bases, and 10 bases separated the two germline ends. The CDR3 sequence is CATGLSSYEQYF. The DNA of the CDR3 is TGCGCCACAGGACTGAGCTCCTACGAGCAGTACTTC.

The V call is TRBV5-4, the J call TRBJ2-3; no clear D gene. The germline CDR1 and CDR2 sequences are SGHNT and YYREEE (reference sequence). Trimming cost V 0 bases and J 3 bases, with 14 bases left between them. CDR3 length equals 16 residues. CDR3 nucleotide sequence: TGTGCCAGCAGCTTGGCCGCACTCACCGTGACAGATACGCAGTATTTT. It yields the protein CASSLAALTVTDTQYF.

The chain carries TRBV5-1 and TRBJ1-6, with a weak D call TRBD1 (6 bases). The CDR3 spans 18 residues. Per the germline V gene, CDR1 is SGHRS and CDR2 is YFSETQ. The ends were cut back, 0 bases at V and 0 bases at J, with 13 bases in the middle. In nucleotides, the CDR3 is TGCGCCAGCAGCTTGGGACAGGTTGCGGGCTCCTATAATTCACCCCTCCACTTT. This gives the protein CASSLGQVAGSYNSPLHF. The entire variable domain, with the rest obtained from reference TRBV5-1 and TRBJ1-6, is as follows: KAGVTQTPRYLIKTRGQQVTLSCSPISGHRSVSWYQQTPGQGLQFLFEYFSETQRNKGNFPGRFSGRQFSNSRSEMNVSTLELGDSALYLCASSLGQVAGSYNSPLHFGNGTRLTVT.

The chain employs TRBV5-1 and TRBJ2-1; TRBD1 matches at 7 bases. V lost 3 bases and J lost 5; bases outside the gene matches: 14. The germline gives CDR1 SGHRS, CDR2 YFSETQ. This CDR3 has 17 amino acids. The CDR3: CASSYGVAQGLDNEQFF. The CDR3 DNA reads TGCGCCAGCAGCTACGGGGTGGCACAGGGGTTAGACAATGAGCAGTTCTTC.

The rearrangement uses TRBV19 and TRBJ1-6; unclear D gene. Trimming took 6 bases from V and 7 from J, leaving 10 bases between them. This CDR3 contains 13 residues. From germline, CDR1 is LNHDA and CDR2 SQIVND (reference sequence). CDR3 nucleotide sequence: TGTGCCAGTAGAAGGAAGGAGAATTCACCCCTCCACTTT. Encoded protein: CASRRKENSPLHF.

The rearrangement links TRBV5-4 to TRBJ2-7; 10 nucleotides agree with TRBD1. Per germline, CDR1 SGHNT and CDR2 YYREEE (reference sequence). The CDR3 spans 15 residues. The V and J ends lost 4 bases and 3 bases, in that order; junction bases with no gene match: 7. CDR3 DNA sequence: TGTGCCAGCAGCGGATCCGGGACAGGGGTCTACGAGCAGTACTTC. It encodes CASSGSGTGVYEQYF.

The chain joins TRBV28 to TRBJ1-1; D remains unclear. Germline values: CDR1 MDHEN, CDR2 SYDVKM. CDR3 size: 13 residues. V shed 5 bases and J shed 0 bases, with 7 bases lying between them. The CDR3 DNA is TGTGCCAGCAGTACCCAGGTGAACACTGAAGCTTTCTTT. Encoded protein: CASSTQVNTEAFF.

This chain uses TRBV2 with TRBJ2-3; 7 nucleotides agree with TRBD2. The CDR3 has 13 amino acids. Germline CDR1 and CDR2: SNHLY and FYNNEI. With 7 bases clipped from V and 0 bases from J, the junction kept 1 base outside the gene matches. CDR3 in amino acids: CASIGGSTDTQYF. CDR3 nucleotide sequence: TGTGCCAGCATCGGGGGGAGCACAGATACGCAGTATTTT.

CDR3 sequence (DNA): TGTGCCAGTAGTACCGGGGGGCCTCGCACAGATACGCAGTATTTT. It specifies CASSTGGPRTDTQYF. The chain has TRBV19 and TRBJ2-3; perhaps TRBD2 as D (7 bases). Germline V gene lookup returns CDR1 LNHDA and CDR2 SQIVND (reference sequence). V gave up 4 bases and J gave up 1 base, with 12 bases separating them. The CDR3 is made up of 15 amino acids. Using reference TRBV19 and TRBJ2-3 for the parts outside the CDR3, the full variable domain is DGGITQSPKYLFRKEGQNVTLSCEQNLNHDAMYWYRQDPGQGLRLIYYSQIVNDFQKGDIAEGYSVSREKKESFPLTVTSAQKNPTAFYLCASSTGGPRTDTQYFGPGTRLTVL.

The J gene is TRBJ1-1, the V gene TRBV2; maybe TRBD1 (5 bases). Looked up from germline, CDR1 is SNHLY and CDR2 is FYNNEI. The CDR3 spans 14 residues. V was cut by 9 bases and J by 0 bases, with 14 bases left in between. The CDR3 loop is CASLVPGMNTEAFF. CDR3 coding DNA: TGTGCCAGTCTCGTGCCAGGGATGAACACTGAAGCTTTCTTT.

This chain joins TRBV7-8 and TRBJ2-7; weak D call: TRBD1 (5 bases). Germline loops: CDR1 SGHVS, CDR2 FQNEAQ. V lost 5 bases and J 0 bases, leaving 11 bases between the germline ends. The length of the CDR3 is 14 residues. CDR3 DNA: TGTGCCAGCAGCCCCCAGGGCTACTCCTACGAGCAGTACTTC. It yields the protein CASSPQGYSYEQYF.

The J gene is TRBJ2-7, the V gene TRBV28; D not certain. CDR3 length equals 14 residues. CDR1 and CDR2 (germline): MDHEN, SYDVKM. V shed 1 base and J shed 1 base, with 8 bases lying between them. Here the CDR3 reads CASSLSGPSYEQYF. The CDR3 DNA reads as TGTGCCAGCAGTTTATCAGGCCCGTCCTACGAGCAGTACTTC.

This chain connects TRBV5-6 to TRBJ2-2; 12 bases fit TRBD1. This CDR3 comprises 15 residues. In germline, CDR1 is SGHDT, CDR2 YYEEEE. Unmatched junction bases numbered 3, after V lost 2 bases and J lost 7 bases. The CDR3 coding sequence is TGTGCCAGCAGCTTCGGGACAGGGGGCCTCGGGGAGCTGTTTTTT. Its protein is CASSFGTGGLGELFF.

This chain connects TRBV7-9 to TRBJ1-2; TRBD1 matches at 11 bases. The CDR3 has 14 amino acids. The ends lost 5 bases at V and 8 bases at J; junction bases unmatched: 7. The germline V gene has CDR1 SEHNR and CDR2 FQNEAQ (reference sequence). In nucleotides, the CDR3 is TGTGCCAGCAGCCCCGGGACAGGGGGTGGGGGCTACACCTTC. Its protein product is CASSPGTGGGGYTF.

The CDR3 sequence is CASSESGGYNEQFF. The CDR3 DNA is TGTGCCAGCAGTGAGTCAGGGGGTTACAATGAGCAGTTCTTC. The rearrangement joins TRBV2 to TRBJ2-1, with 7 bases that match TRBD1. The length of the CDR3 is 14 residues. The J segment lost 4 bases and the V segment lost 3 bases, leaving 3 bases of the junction unmatched. Germline-derived CDR1 and CDR2 are SNHLY and FYNNEI.

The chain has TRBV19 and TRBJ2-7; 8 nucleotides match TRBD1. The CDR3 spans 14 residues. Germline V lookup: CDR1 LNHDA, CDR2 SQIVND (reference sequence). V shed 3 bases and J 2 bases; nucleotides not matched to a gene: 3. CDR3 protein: CASSMDREAYEQYF. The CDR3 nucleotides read TGTGCCAGTAGTATGGACAGGGAGGCCTACGAGCAGTACTTC.

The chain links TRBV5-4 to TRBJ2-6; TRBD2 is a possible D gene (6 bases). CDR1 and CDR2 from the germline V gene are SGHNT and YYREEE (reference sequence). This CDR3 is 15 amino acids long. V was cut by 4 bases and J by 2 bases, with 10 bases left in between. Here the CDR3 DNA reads TGTGCCAGCAGCGGAGGGGCTCCTGGGGCCAACGTCCTGACTTTC. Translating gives CASSGGAPGANVLTF. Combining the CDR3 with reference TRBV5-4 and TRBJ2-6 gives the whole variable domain ETGVTQSPTHLIKTRGQQVTLRCSSQSGHNTVSWYQQALGQGPQFIFQYYREEENGRGNFPPRFSGLQFPNYSSELNVNALELDDSALYLCASSGGAPGANVLTFGAGSRLTVL.

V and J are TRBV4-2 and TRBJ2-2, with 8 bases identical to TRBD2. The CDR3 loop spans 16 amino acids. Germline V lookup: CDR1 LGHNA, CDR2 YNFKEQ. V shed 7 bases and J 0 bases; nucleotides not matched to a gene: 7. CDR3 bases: TGTGCCAGCACCCTTGCGGGGGGCACGAACACCGGGGAGCTGTTTTTT. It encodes CASTLAGGTNTGELFF.

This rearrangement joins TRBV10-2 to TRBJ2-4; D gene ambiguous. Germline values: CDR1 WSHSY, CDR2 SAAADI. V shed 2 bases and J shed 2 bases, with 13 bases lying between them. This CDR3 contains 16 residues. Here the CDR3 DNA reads TGCGCCAGCAGTGAGAGCAGGTCGGTTTCCAAAAACATTCAGTACTTC. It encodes CASSESRSVSKNIQYF.

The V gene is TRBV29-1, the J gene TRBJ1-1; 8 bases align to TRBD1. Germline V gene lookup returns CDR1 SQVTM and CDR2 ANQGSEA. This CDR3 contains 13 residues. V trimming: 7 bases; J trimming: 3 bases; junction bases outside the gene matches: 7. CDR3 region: CSAKTGEHTEAFF. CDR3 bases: TGCAGCGCAAAGACAGGGGAGCACACTGAAGCTTTCTTT.

CDR3 region: CASSLGGKDIIDEQYF. The CDR3 nucleotides read TGTGCCAGCAGCTTGGGGGGGAAAGACATAATCGACGAGCAGTACTTC. This chain links TRBV11-3 with TRBJ2-7; the match to TRBD2 covers 7 bases. V shed 3 bases and J 5 bases; nucleotides not matched to a gene: 13. This CDR3 is 16 amino acids long. The germline CDR1 and CDR2 sequences are SGHNT and YENEEA.

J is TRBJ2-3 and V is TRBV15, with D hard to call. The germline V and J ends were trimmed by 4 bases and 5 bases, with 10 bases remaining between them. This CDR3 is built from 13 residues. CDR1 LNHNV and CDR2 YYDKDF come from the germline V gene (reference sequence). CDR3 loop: CATSKSPRDTQYF. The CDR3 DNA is TGTGCCACCAGCAAGTCCCCGCGAGATACGCAGTATTTT.

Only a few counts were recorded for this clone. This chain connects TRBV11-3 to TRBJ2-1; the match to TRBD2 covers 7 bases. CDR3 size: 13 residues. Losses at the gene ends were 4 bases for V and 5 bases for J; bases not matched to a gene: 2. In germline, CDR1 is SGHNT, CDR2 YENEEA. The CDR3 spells CASSSRGDNEQFF. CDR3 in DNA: TGTGCCAGCAGCTCCCGGGGGGACAATGAGCAGTTCTTC.

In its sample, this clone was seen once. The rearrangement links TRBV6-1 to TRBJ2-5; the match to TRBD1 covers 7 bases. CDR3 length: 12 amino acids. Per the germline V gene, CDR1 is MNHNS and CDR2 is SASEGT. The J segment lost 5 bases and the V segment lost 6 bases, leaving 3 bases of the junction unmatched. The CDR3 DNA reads TGTGCCAGCAGAGGGGGCCTGGAGACCCAGTACTTC. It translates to CASRGGLETQYF.

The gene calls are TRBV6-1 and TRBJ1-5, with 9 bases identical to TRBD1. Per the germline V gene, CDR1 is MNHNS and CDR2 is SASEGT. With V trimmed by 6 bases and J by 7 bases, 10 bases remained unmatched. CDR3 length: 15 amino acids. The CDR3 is CASRDGTGLSQPQHF. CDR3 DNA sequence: TGTGCCAGCAGAGACGGGACAGGGTTATCGCAGCCCCAGCATTTT.

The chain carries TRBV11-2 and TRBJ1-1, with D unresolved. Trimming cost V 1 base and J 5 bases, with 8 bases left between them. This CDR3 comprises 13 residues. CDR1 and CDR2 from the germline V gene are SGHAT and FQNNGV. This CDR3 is CASSLVTRTEAFF. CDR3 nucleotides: TGTGCCAGCAGCTTAGTTACAAGAACTGAAGCTTTCTTT.